This T cell receptor (beta chain) derives from a study of human T cells and chemical hapten exposure. V was clipped by 0 bases and J by 0 bases, with 9 bases between them. Germline V gene sequence: CDR1 MGHRA, CDR2 YSYEKL. The CDR3 spans 17 residues. MiXCR, applied by TCRdb to the RACE reads, yields one record per CDR3 protein. This sample carries 75,000 to 90,000 distinct CDR3 sequences, 9% to 12% of them seen once, and the ten largest clones take 1.3% to 1.5%. This clonotype was seen more than once but under ten times. The time point: patch test 1, 2 weeks after DPC sensitization. Stated treatment: therapeutic diphenylcyclopropenone sensitization with weekly scalp DPC.

This sequence joins TRBV4-1 and TRBJ1-6; tentatively, D is TRBD1 (5 bases). The starting material was whole blood, obtained in connection with sensitization to the hapten diphenylcyclopropenone (DPC). This sequence was found in a woman aged 45-60 years with alopecia areata. Some clones in this sample may be carry-over from other donors' samples. CDR3 DNA sequence: TGCGCCAGCAGCCAAGATCTAGGGGTCTCCTATAATTCACCCCTCCACTTT. This translates into CASSQDLGVSYNSPLHF.